This TCR beta chain was observed in a study of cytomegalovirus exposure and HLA in healthy donors. Both 60 Vbeta primers and 13 Jbeta primers went into the PCR. Clones were read by immunoSEQ multiplex PCR, and TCRdb kept only the in-frame ones, dropping some. The sample lists over 100,000 clones; roughly 78% were seen once. Trimming shortened V by 4 bases and J by 2 bases, and 8 bases separated the two germline ends. Germline CDR1 and CDR2: MNHNS and SASEGT. The CDR3 extends over 13 amino acids. V is TRBV6-1 and J is TRBJ1-1; D unresolved. The receptor was derived from a woman in her 30s in good health and CMV-seropositive. The sample taken for sequencing was PBMCs. DNA for the CDR3: TGTGCCAGCAGTGCAACGGTTAACACTGAAGCTTTCTTT. Protein sequence: CASSATVNTEAFF.